Listed here are 27 T cell receptor beta chains from one sample, sequenced in a study of OX40 agonist ivuxolimab in advanced cancers. The repertoire was sequenced with immunoSEQ multiplex PCR; TCRdb's copy has only in-frame clones and lacks some. The repertoire holds roughly 100,000 clones, with around nine tenths as singletons. The specimen comprised CD4+ or CD8+ T cells sorted from blood, sampled in a trial of the OX40 agonist ivuxolimab. These receptors were taken from an adult with an advanced solid tumor such as melanoma, head and neck, liver or kidney cancer.

V usage is TRBV19 and J usage is TRBJ1-1, with a weak D call TRBD1 (5 bases). Trimming removed 4 bases at V and 1 base at J, with 10 bases between. Germline-derived CDR1 and CDR2 are LNHDA and SQIVND (reference sequence). The CDR3 runs to 14 residues. The chain's CDR3 is CASSSEQGNTEAFF. The CDR3 DNA follows: TGTGCCAGTAGTAGTGAGCAGGGGAACACTGAAGCTTTCTTT.

The chain recombines TRBV10-3 with TRBJ1-1; 7 bases are shared with TRBD1. Unmatched junction bases numbered 6, after V lost 11 bases and J lost 0 bases. Germline-derived CDR1 and CDR2 are ENHRY and SYGVKD. The CDR3 loop spans 13 amino acids. The CDR3 is CAARQGLNTEAFF. CDR3 DNA sequence: TGTGCCGCTCGACAGGGCTTGAACACTGAAGCTTTCTTT.

Worth noting for this clone: No conserved phenylalanine or tryptophan ends this CDR3, so it is likely a read error. This rearrangement joins TRBV15 to TRBJ2-7; 8 bases are a match to TRBD2. The CDR3 extends over 17 amino acids. The J segment lost 2 bases and the V segment lost 0 bases, leaving 9 bases of the junction unmatched. From germline, CDR1 is LNHNV and CDR2 YYDKDF (reference sequence). The CDR3 region has the DNA TGTGCCACCAGCAGAGATACGACTAGCGTAAACCCCTACGAGCAGTACCTC. Its translation is CATSRDTTSVNPYEQYL.

The chain links TRBV11-2 to TRBJ1-6; D unclear. This CDR3 is 15 amino acids long. V was clipped by 5 bases and J by 12 bases, with 20 bases between them. Per germline, CDR1 SGHAT and CDR2 FQNNGV. CDR3 sequence: CASSPFPPEKLPLHF. The CDR3 region has the DNA TGTGCCAGCAGCCCGTTCCCCCCAGAGAAATTACCCCTCCACTTT.

J is TRBJ1-4 and V is TRBV7-9; 7 bases match TRBD1. V was pared by 6 bases and J by 4 bases, with 8 bases of the junction left unmatched. The CDR3 contains 15 residues. CDR1 and CDR2 (germline): SEHNR, FQNEAQ (reference sequence). In nucleotides, the CDR3 is TGTGCCAGCAGACCTAACAGGGGCAGTAATGAAAAACTGTTTTTT. Translated, it gives CASRPNRGSNEKLFF.

This chain uses TRBV7-2 with TRBJ1-1; D is unclear. CDR1 SGHTA and CDR2 FQGNSA come from the germline V gene. V lost 3 bases and J 6 bases, leaving 11 bases between the germline ends. The CDR3 has 13 residues. Written as DNA, the CDR3 is TGTGCCAGCAGCTTCCCAGGCGAACCTGAAGCTTTCTTT. Amino acids: CASSFPGEPEAFF.

The rearrangement links TRBV27 to TRBJ2-4; tentative D call: TRBD2 (5 bases). CDR3 length equals 16 residues. V lost 5 bases and J 0 bases, leaving 14 bases between the germline ends. The germline V gene has CDR1 MNHEY and CDR2 SMNVEV (reference sequence). CDR3 sequence: CASSPPGILAKNIQYF. The CDR3 nucleotides read TGTGCCAGCAGTCCGCCGGGGATTTTAGCCAAAAACATTCAGTACTTC.

The chain combines TRBV7-2 with TRBJ1-2, with D uncertain. The V and J ends lost 4 bases and 8 bases respectively, with 11 bases between them. Germline CDR1 reads SGHTA; CDR2 reads FQGNSA. The CDR3 consists of 12 residues. The DNA of the CDR3 is TGTGCCAGCAGCTATTGGGGTTCCGGCTACACCTTC. Protein: CASSYWGSGYTF.

The DNA for the CDR3 is TGCGCCAGCAGAGAGACTGTCCGGGGGGCCTACAATGAGCAGTTCTTC. This sequence encodes CASRETVRGAYNEQFF. V and J are TRBV5-1 and TRBJ2-1, with 7 bases that match TRBD2. Germline V lookup: CDR1 SGHRS, CDR2 YFSETQ. The CDR3 consists of 16 residues. V gave up 5 bases and J gave up 2 bases; unmatched junction bases: 10. The full variable domain, rest sourced from reference TRBV5-1 and TRBJ2-1, is KAGVTQTPRYLIKTRGQQVTLSCSPISGHRSVSWYQQTPGQGLQFLFEYFSETQRNKGNFPGRFSGRQFSNSRSEMNVSTLELGDSALYLCASRETVRGAYNEQFFGPGTRLTVL.

The chain joins TRBV19 to TRBJ2-5; D not certain. Germline V lookup: CDR1 LNHDA, CDR2 SQIVND (reference sequence). V was pared by 3 bases and J by 5 bases, with 4 bases between. The CDR3 is made up of 11 amino acids. The CDR3 spells CASSMWETQYF. In DNA, the CDR3 is TGTGCCAGTAGTATGTGGGAGACCCAGTACTTC.

The gene calls are TRBV4-2 and TRBJ2-1; 10 bases align to TRBD2. After removal of 6 bases from V and 10 bases from J, the junction contained 15 bases not matched to a gene. The germline gives CDR1 LGHNA, CDR2 YNFKEQ. CDR3 length equals 16 residues. CDR3 loop: CASRAWWVAGGEEQFF. In nucleotides, the CDR3 is TGTGCCAGCAGAGCGTGGTGGGTAGCGGGGGGTGAAGAGCAGTTCTTC.

The V gene is TRBV25-1, the J gene TRBJ2-5; D may be TRBD1 (6 bases). V lost 4 bases, J lost 5 bases, and 14 bases lay in between. Germline lookup yields CDR1 MGHDK and CDR2 SYGVNS. This CDR3 is 14 amino acids long. This CDR3 is CASSVYRDHETQYF. CDR3 coding DNA: TGTGCCAGCAGTGTCTACAGGGATCATGAGACCCAGTACTTC. Using reference TRBV25-1 and TRBJ2-5 for the parts outside the CDR3, the full variable domain is EADIYQTPRYLVIGTGKKITLECSQTMGHDKMYWYQQDPGMELHLIHYSYGVNSTEKGDLSSESTVSRIRTEHFPLTLESARPSHTSQYLCASSVYRDHETQYFGPGTRLLVL.

The J gene is TRBJ2-5, the V gene TRBV19; 8 nucleotides match TRBD1. CDR1 and CDR2 from the germline V gene are LNHDA and SQIVND (reference sequence). V lost 4 bases, J lost 0 bases, and 4 bases stayed unmatched. The length of the CDR3 is 15 residues. CDR3 DNA: TGTGCCAGTAGTAGGGACAGGATGTACCAAGAGACCCAGTACTTC. Its protein is CASSRDRMYQETQYF.

The chain couples TRBV6-5 to TRBJ2-7; TRBD1 agrees at 7 bases. The length of the CDR3 is 14 residues. After removal of 6 bases from V and 6 bases from J, the junction contained 11 bases not matched to a gene. Germline V lookup: CDR1 MNHEY, CDR2 SVGAGI. This CDR3 is CASSLTGTDREQYF. The DNA of the CDR3 is TGTGCCAGCAGCCTAACTGGGACAGACCGCGAGCAGTACTTC.

The J gene is TRBJ1-4, the V gene TRBV30, with 9 bases fitting TRBD1. The CDR3 is 12 residues long. Germline lookup yields CDR1 GTSNPN and CDR2 SVGIG (reference sequence). V lost 8 bases and J lost 7; bases outside the gene matches: 5. CDR3 DNA sequence: TGTGCCCAGGGACAGGGAGGTGAAAAACTGTTTTTT. It translates to CAQGQGGEKLFF.

This sequence joins TRBV7-2 and TRBJ2-2, with 9 bases lining up with TRBD2. This CDR3 has 15 amino acids. Germline CDR1 reads SGHTA; CDR2 reads FQGNSA. The junction had 4 bases not matched to a gene; V was cut back by 8 bases and J by 0 bases. CDR3 region: CASHRGGANTGELFF. The CDR3 nucleotides are TGTGCCAGCCATCGCGGGGGGGCGAACACCGGGGAGCTGTTTTTT. The full variable domain, rest sourced from reference TRBV7-2 and TRBJ2-2, is GAGVSQSPSNKVTEKGKDVELRCDPISGHTALYWYRQSLGQGLEFLIYFQGNSAPDKSGLPSDRFSAERTGGSVSTLTIQRTQQEDSAVYLCASHRGGANTGELFFGEGSRLTVL.

The J gene is TRBJ1-1, the V gene TRBV27; possible D gene TRBD1, 5 bases. With 4 bases removed from V and 0 bases from J, the gap between germline ends came to 12 bases. CDR1 and CDR2 from the germline V gene are MNHEY and SMNVEV (reference sequence). The CDR3 is made up of 15 amino acids. This CDR3 reads CASSSPNRLNTEAFF. DNA for the CDR3: TGTGCCAGCAGTTCCCCCAACAGGCTGAACACTGAAGCTTTCTTT.

The chain combines TRBV30 with TRBJ2-7, with 8 nucleotides matching TRBD1. V dropped 0 bases and J dropped 5; count of bases not matched to a gene: 6. The CDR3 has 14 amino acids. Germline V lookup: CDR1 GTSNPN, CDR2 SVGIG (reference sequence). This chain's CDR3 is CAWSVLQGVNEQYF. The CDR3 DNA sequence: TGTGCCTGGAGTGTACTACAGGGGGTCAACGAGCAGTACTTC. Full variable domain (missing parts from reference TRBV30 and TRBJ2-7): SQTIHQWPATLVQPVGSPLSLECTVEGTSNPNLYWYRQAAGRGLQLLFYSVGIGQISSEVPQNLSASRPQDRQFILSSKKLLLSDSGFYLCAWSVLQGVNEQYFGPGTRLTVT.

The chain has TRBV6-6 and TRBJ1-5; no definite D call. The germline CDR1 and CDR2 sequences are MNHNY and SVGAGI (reference sequence). Trimming took off 6 bases at V and 0 bases at J, with 6 bases between the two ends. The CDR3 totals 13 residues. CDR3 DNA: TGTGCCAGCAGCCCACCTAGCAATCAGCCCCAGCATTTT. Translating it yields CASSPPSNQPQHF.

V gene TRBV6-5 combines with J gene TRBJ2-7; 11 positions agree with TRBD1. V was clipped by 7 bases and J by 7 bases; unmatched bases: 6. This CDR3 region has 13 residues. Germline V lookup: CDR1 MNHEY, CDR2 SVGAGI. CDR3 in amino acids: CASIPGQGGEQYF. The CDR3 DNA reads as TGTGCCAGCATCCCGGGACAGGGGGGAGAGCAGTACTTC.

Here the CDR3 reads CASSRQGKSEQYF. The DNA for the CDR3 is TGTGCCAGTAGCCGCCAAGGCAAGTCCGAGCAGTACTTC. This chain joins TRBV19 and TRBJ2-7; D unresolved. CDR3 length equals 13 residues. Trimming left V 6 bases short and J 6 bases short, with 15 bases between. The V gene's germline CDR1 is LNHDA and CDR2 SQIVND (reference sequence).

V and J are TRBV28 and TRBJ1-1; D not certain. V was cut by 6 bases and J by 7 bases, with 18 bases left in between. CDR1 and CDR2 from the germline V gene are MDHEN and SYDVKM. This CDR3 is built from 14 residues. The CDR3 is CASRSPSQAGEAFF. CDR3 DNA: TGTGCCAGCAGGTCGCCCTCCCAAGCTGGTGAAGCTTTCTTT.

The chain couples TRBV28 to TRBJ1-3, with D possibly being TRBD1 (5 bases). Trimming took off 2 bases at V and 3 bases at J, with 11 bases between the two ends. From germline, CDR1 is MDHEN and CDR2 SYDVKM. The CDR3 runs to 15 residues. CDR3 bases: TGTGCCAGCAGTTTAGGGGGGATACGTGGAAACACCATATATTTT. Protein sequence: CASSLGGIRGNTIYF.

The chain links TRBV11-2 to TRBJ1-1; 7 bases align to TRBD1. Germline V gives CDR1 SGHAT, CDR2 FQNNGV. V trimming: 7 bases; J trimming: 0 bases; junction bases outside the gene matches: 5. The CDR3 has 14 residues. The chain's CDR3 is CASNLGQLNTEAFF. The CDR3 coding sequence is TGTGCCAGCAACTTGGGACAGCTGAACACTGAAGCTTTCTTT.

The chain is built from TRBV2 and TRBJ2-3, with TRBD2 identical over 8 bases. Germline V lookup: CDR1 SNHLY, CDR2 FYNNEI. V lost 4 bases to trimming and J lost 5 bases; unmatched junction nucleotides: 8. The CDR3 length is 15 residues. The CDR3 region is CASSGSGGRGDTQYF. CDR3 bases: TGTGCCAGCAGTGGAAGCGGGGGCCGGGGAGATACGCAGTATTTT.

This chain connects TRBV7-3 to TRBJ1-6; D perhaps matches TRBD1 (6 bases). This CDR3 comprises 14 residues. The V gene lost 5 bases and the J gene lost 5 bases, with 10 bases spanning the gap. Germline lookup yields CDR1 SGHTA and CDR2 FQGTGA. CDR3 in DNA: TGTGCCAGCAGCGGGCAGGGGCATAATTCACCCCTCCACTTT. Translating gives CASSGQGHNSPLHF.

V and J are TRBV30 and TRBJ2-3, with TRBD2 matching over 8 bases. The junction had 8 bases not matched to a gene; V was cut back by 2 bases and J by 4 bases. The CDR3 loop spans 15 amino acids. Per the germline V gene, CDR1 is GTSNPN and CDR2 is SVGIG (reference sequence). As DNA, the CDR3 is TGTGCCTGGAGTATGGATAGCGGGGTCGCAGATACGCAGTATTTT. Amino acid sequence: CAWSMDSGVADTQYF.